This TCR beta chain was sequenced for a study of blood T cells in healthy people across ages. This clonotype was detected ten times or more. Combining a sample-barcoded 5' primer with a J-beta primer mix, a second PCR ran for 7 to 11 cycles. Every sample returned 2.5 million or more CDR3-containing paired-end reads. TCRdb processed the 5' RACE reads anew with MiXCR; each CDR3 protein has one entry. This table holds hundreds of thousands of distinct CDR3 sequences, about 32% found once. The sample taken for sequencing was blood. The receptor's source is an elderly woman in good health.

The CDR3 region is CASSPAGWETQYF. The CDR3 region has the DNA TGTGCCAGCAGCCCTGCGGGGTGGGAGACCCAGTACTTC. This chain uses TRBV9 with TRBJ2-5; TRBD2 is a possible D gene (6 bases). V lost 4 bases and J lost 5, with 12 bases in between. CDR1 and CDR2 (germline): SGDLS, YYNGEE. CDR3 size: 13 residues.